A selection of T cell receptor beta chains follows, all from one sample in a study of PD-1 blockade in classical Hodgkin lymphoma. Clones were sequenced by immunoSEQ multiplex PCR, and TCRdb holds only the in-frame ones, with some missing. The table has about 29,000 clones, approximately 81% seen once. Sequencing used peripheral blood mononuclear cells (PBMCs), obtained before the second cycle of nivolumab. These TCRs come from a human donor with classical Hodgkin lymphoma. Both conserved end residues are part of each CDR3. The D gene is left open where the match is weak. Clone size is not always given. Where it is, it says once, few, many or a class for expanded clones.

CDR3 length: 15
clone size: -
D gene: -
J gene: TRBJ1-1
V gene: TRBV18
CDR3 DNA: TGTGCCAGCTCACCACTTCGGAGCATGAACACTGAAGCTTTCTTT
CDR3 protein: CASSPLRSMNTEAFF

CDR3 length: 14
clone size: -
D gene: -
J gene: TRBJ1-6
V gene: TRBV28
CDR3 DNA: TGTGCCAGCAGTTTACAACAGTTTAATTCACCCCTCCACTTT
CDR3 protein: CASSLQQFNSPLHF

CDR3 length: 13
clone size: -
D gene: -
J gene: TRBJ1-2
V gene: TRBV10-3
CDR3 DNA: TGTGCCATCACTGAACTAATGGAGGGTGGCTACACCTTC
CDR3 protein: CAITELMEGGYTF

CDR3 length: 14
clone size: -
D gene: TRBD2
J gene: TRBJ2-7
V gene: TRBV7-9
CDR3 DNA: TGTGCCAGCAGCTCAGCGGGGGCTCCCTACGAGCAGTACTTC
CDR3 protein: CASSSAGAPYEQYF

CDR3 length: 14
clone size: once
D gene: TRBD1
J gene: TRBJ1-4
V gene: TRBV19
CDR3 DNA: TGTGCCAGTAGTATACCCAGGGGGAGTGAAAAACTGTTTTTT
CDR3 protein: CASSIPRGSEKLFF

CDR3 length: 14
clone size: -
D gene: -
J gene: TRBJ1-5
V gene: TRBV19
CDR3 DNA: TGTGCCAGTAGTATCTCGGAGGTCAATCAGCCCCAGCATTTT
CDR3 protein: CASSISEVNQPQHF

CDR3 length: 17
clone size: -
D gene: TRBD2
J gene: TRBJ2-2
V gene: TRBV19
CDR3 DNA: TGTGCCAGTAGTGTGGTAGCGGGGTCCGCGAACACCGGGGAGCTGTTTTTT
CDR3 protein: CASSVVAGSANTGELFF

CDR3 length: 14
clone size: -
D gene: -
J gene: TRBJ2-6
V gene: TRBV6-5
CDR3 DNA: TGTGCCAGCAGTTCTACGATTGGGGCCAACGTCCTGACTTTC
CDR3 protein: CASSSTIGANVLTF

CDR3 length: 14
clone size: -
D gene: TRBD1
J gene: TRBJ1-1
V gene: TRBV6-1
CDR3 DNA: TGTGCCAGCAGAGACAGGGGGCGGAGCACTGAAGCTTTCTTT
CDR3 protein: CASRDRGRSTEAFF

CDR3 length: 12
clone size: -
D gene: -
J gene: TRBJ2-3
V gene: TRBV28
CDR3 DNA: TGTGCCAGCGCCGCTGGGGCAGATACGCAGTATTTT
CDR3 protein: CASAAGADTQYF

CDR3 length: 14
clone size: -
D gene: -
J gene: TRBJ1-4
V gene: TRBV18
CDR3 DNA: TGTGCCAGCCGCGACGGGGTTGAAAATGAAAAACTGTTTTTT
CDR3 protein: CASRDGVENEKLFF

CDR3 length: 15
clone size: -
D gene: TRBD1
J gene: TRBJ1-1
V gene: TRBV7-2
CDR3 DNA: TGTGCCAGCAAAAACAGGGGCGCGGGGAACACTGAAGCTTTCTTT
CDR3 protein: CASKNRGAGNTEAFF

CDR3 length: 15
clone size: -
D gene: -
J gene: TRBJ1-4
V gene: TRBV9
CDR3 DNA: TGTGCCAGCAGCGTAGCTGGACAGTTGGGGGAAAAACTGTTTTTT
CDR3 protein: CASSVAGQLGEKLFF

CDR3 length: 17
clone size: few
D gene: TRBD2
J gene: TRBJ2-4
V gene: TRBV4-3
CDR3 DNA: TGCGCCAGCAGCCAAGATCTTACCGGGAGGGACAAAAACATTCAGTACTTC
CDR3 protein: CASSQDLTGRDKNIQYF

CDR3 length: 14
clone size: -
D gene: -
J gene: TRBJ2-1
V gene: TRBV5-1
CDR3 DNA: TGCGCCAGCAGCTTGTCTCTAGCGACGAATGAGCAGTTCTTC
CDR3 protein: CASSLSLATNEQFF

CDR3 length: 15
clone size: -
D gene: -
J gene: TRBJ1-3
V gene: TRBV4-1
CDR3 DNA: TGCGCCAGCAGCCCAGGACACCTCTCTGGAAACACCATATATTTT
CDR3 protein: CASSPGHLSGNTIYF

CDR3 length: 15
clone size: -
D gene: -
J gene: TRBJ2-2
V gene: TRBV9
CDR3 DNA: TGTGCCAGCACCCTCGGGGGGCAGAACACCGGGGAGCTGTTTTTT
CDR3 protein: CASTLGGQNTGELFF

CDR3 length: 14
clone size: once
D gene: TRBD1
J gene: TRBJ2-7
V gene: TRBV30
CDR3 DNA: TGTGCCTGGAGGGACAGGGGTAAGGATTCCGAGCAGTACTTC
CDR3 protein: CAWRDRGKDSEQYF

CDR3 length: 15
clone size: -
D gene: TRBD1
J gene: TRBJ2-2
V gene: TRBV19
CDR3 DNA: TGTGCCACGGACAGGGGGGTAAATCGGGCCGGGGAGCTGTTTTTT
CDR3 protein: CATDRGVNRAGELFF

CDR3 length: 15
clone size: -
D gene: -
J gene: TRBJ1-2
V gene: TRBV4-2
CDR3 DNA: TGTGCCAGCAGCCAAGACGGGGGCATGGTTAATGGCTACACCTTC
CDR3 protein: CASSQDGGMVNGYTF

CDR3 length: 14
clone size: -
D gene: TRBD2
J gene: TRBJ2-7
V gene: TRBV27
CDR3 DNA: TGTGCCAGCAGTTCTAGACTAGCACTTTACGAGCAGTACTTC
CDR3 protein: CASSSRLALYEQYF

CDR3 length: 16
clone size: -
D gene: -
J gene: TRBJ1-3
V gene: TRBV6-5
CDR3 DNA: TGTGCCAGCAGTTACTCGATCCAGGGAACGGGAAACACCATATATTTT
CDR3 protein: CASSYSIQGTGNTIYF

CDR3 length: 15
clone size: -
D gene: TRBD1
J gene: TRBJ2-7
V gene: TRBV19
CDR3 DNA: TGTGCCAGTAGTGCCTCCGGGACAGCATCCTACGAGCAGTACTTC
CDR3 protein: CASSASGTASYEQYF

CDR3 length: 14
clone size: -
D gene: TRBD1
J gene: TRBJ2-5
V gene: TRBV7-3
CDR3 DNA: TGTGCCAGCAGCCTGACAGGGTATAAGGAGACCCAGTACTTC
CDR3 protein: CASSLTGYKETQYF

CDR3 length: 16
clone size: few
D gene: -
J gene: TRBJ1-2
V gene: TRBV6-6
CDR3 DNA: TGTGCCAGCAGTTATTGGGCCCCGACAGACTCATATGGCTACACCTTC
CDR3 protein: CASSYWAPTDSYGYTF

CDR3 length: 13
clone size: few
D gene: -
J gene: TRBJ1-2
V gene: TRBV11-1
CDR3 DNA: TGTGCCAGCAGCTTAGCGTTGGGAAATGGCTACACCTTC
CDR3 protein: CASSLALGNGYTF

CDR3 length: 14
clone size: -
D gene: TRBD1
J gene: TRBJ1-1
V gene: TRBV11-3
CDR3 DNA: TGTGCCAGCAGCTTCCAGGGGGAGCAGACTGAAGCTTTCTTT
CDR3 protein: CASSFQGEQTEAFF

CDR3 length: 17
clone size: once
D gene: -
J gene: TRBJ2-2
V gene: TRBV5-1
CDR3 DNA: TGCGCCAGCAGCTTAAGGCCGGGGGGCCTACTAACCGGGGAGCTGTTTTTT
CDR3 protein: CASSLRPGGLLTGELFF

CDR3 length: 13
clone size: -
D gene: TRBD1
J gene: TRBJ2-7
V gene: TRBV6-5
CDR3 DNA: TGTGCCAGCAGGGGACAGCTACGCTACGAGCAGTACTTC
CDR3 protein: CASRGQLRYEQYF

CDR3 length: 15
clone size: -
D gene: TRBD2
J gene: TRBJ2-1
V gene: TRBV7-2
CDR3 DNA: TGTGCCAGCAGCCCCACTAGCGGGGCGGGGAATGAGCAGTTCTTC
CDR3 protein: CASSPTSGAGNEQFF

CDR3 length: 15
clone size: -
D gene: -
J gene: TRBJ2-7
V gene: TRBV9
CDR3 DNA: TGTGCCAGCAGCGCCGAGGGGGTAAAGGTGCGCGAGCAGTACTTC
CDR3 protein: CASSAEGVKVREQYF

CDR3 length: 16
clone size: -
D gene: TRBD1
J gene: TRBJ1-5
V gene: TRBV27
CDR3 DNA: TGTGCCAGCAGTTCCGACCCTAGACAGGGGTACCGGACCCAGCATTTT
CDR3 protein: CASSSDPRQGYRTQHF

CDR3 length: 15
clone size: -
D gene: -
J gene: TRBJ2-2
V gene: TRBV28
CDR3 DNA: TGTGCCAGCAGTTCGTGGACGCTTTACACCGGGGAGCTGTTTTTT
CDR3 protein: CASSSWTLYTGELFF

CDR3 length: 11
clone size: few
D gene: -
J gene: TRBJ2-7
V gene: TRBV27
CDR3 DNA: TGTGCCAGCAGTACTCGGTTCGAGCAGTACTTC
CDR3 protein: CASSTRFEQYF

CDR3 length: 17
clone size: few
D gene: -
J gene: TRBJ2-3
V gene: TRBV10-3
CDR3 DNA: TGTGCCATCAGTGAAAGGCCCGGTCCCAGGGACACAGATACGCAGTATTTT
CDR3 protein: CAISERPGPRDTDTQYF

CDR3 length: 15
clone size: -
D gene: -
J gene: TRBJ1-4
V gene: TRBV9
CDR3 DNA: TGTGCCAGCAGCGTTGGACAGCTGGCTAATGAAAAACTGTTTTTT
CDR3 protein: CASSVGQLANEKLFF

CDR3 length: 15
clone size: -
D gene: -
J gene: TRBJ2-2
V gene: TRBV7-8
CDR3 DNA: TGTGCCAGCAGCCTCCACTTACTAGAGATCGGGGAGCTGTTTTTT
CDR3 protein: CASSLHLLEIGELFF

CDR3 length: 15
clone size: -
D gene: TRBD1
J gene: TRBJ2-3
V gene: TRBV7-3
CDR3 DNA: TGTGCCAGCAGCCGGACAGGGGGTGGCACAGATACGCAGTATTTT
CDR3 protein: CASSRTGGGTDTQYF

CDR3 length: 14
clone size: -
D gene: -
J gene: TRBJ1-2
V gene: TRBV2
CDR3 DNA: TGTGCCAGCAGTCCCGGGGGGGGCCGCTATGGCTACACCTTC
CDR3 protein: CASSPGGGRYGYTF

CDR3 length: 14
clone size: -
D gene: TRBD1
J gene: TRBJ2-2
V gene: TRBV7-2
CDR3 DNA: TGTGCCAGCAGCCAGACAGGGTTCACCGGGGAGCTGTTTTTT
CDR3 protein: CASSQTGFTGELFF

CDR3 length: 15
clone size: -
D gene: -
J gene: TRBJ1-5
V gene: TRBV7-2
CDR3 DNA: TGTGCCAGCAGCTTATGGGGTGCCAGCAATCAGCCCCAGCATTTT
CDR3 protein: CASSLWGASNQPQHF

CDR3 length: 16
clone size: -
D gene: -
J gene: TRBJ2-5
V gene: TRBV7-9
CDR3 DNA: TGTGCCAGCAGCAATTTGGCCCGGACCCACCAAGAGACCCAGTACTTC
CDR3 protein: CASSNLARTHQETQYF

CDR3 length: 14
clone size: -
D gene: -
J gene: TRBJ2-2
V gene: TRBV30
CDR3 DNA: TGTGCCTGGAGGAGGGGACGTAATACCGGGGAGCTGTTTTTT
CDR3 protein: CAWRRGRNTGELFF

CDR3 length: 14
clone size: few
D gene: TRBD1
J gene: TRBJ1-2
V gene: TRBV30
CDR3 DNA: TGTGCCTGGGGGGTTTTGACAGGGACGTTTGGCTACACCTTC
CDR3 protein: CAWGVLTGTFGYTF

CDR3 length: 15
clone size: -
D gene: -
J gene: TRBJ1-1
V gene: TRBV6-5
CDR3 DNA: TGTGCCAGCAGTTACTCGAGCGTCATGAACACTGAAGCTTTCTTT
CDR3 protein: CASSYSSVMNTEAFF

CDR3 length: 17
clone size: -
D gene: -
J gene: TRBJ1-5
V gene: TRBV28
CDR3 DNA: TGTGCCAGCAGCCCTACTATTAGACCGGAGGGCAATCAGCCCCAGCATTTT
CDR3 protein: CASSPTIRPEGNQPQHF

CDR3 length: 15
clone size: -
D gene: -
J gene: TRBJ1-1
V gene: TRBV5-6
CDR3 DNA: TGTGCCAGCACCCTGGGGGCGTTCGGGCGGACTGAAGCTTTCTTT
CDR3 protein: CASTLGAFGRTEAFF

CDR3 length: 15
clone size: -
D gene: -
J gene: TRBJ1-4
V gene: TRBV19
CDR3 DNA: TGTGCCAGTAGTATTTCTGGGAGGTGGCGAGAAAAACTGTTTTTT
CDR3 protein: CASSISGRWREKLFF

CDR3 length: 13
clone size: -
D gene: -
J gene: TRBJ1-4
V gene: TRBV7-6
CDR3 DNA: TGTGCCAGCAGCTTAGGGTCACAGGAAAAACTGTTTTTT
CDR3 protein: CASSLGSQEKLFF

CDR3 length: 14
clone size: once
D gene: -
J gene: TRBJ1-3
V gene: TRBV9
CDR3 DNA: TGTGCCAGCAGCGTAGGACCGGTTGGAAACACCATATATTTT
CDR3 protein: CASSVGPVGNTIYF

CDR3 length: 16
clone size: -
D gene: -
J gene: TRBJ2-2
V gene: TRBV4-1
CDR3 DNA: TGCGCCAGCAGCCAAGAAGACGGACGGGACACCGGGGAGCTGTTTTTT
CDR3 protein: CASSQEDGRDTGELFF

CDR3 length: 15
clone size: -
D gene: -
J gene: TRBJ2-2
V gene: TRBV19
CDR3 DNA: TGTGCCAGTAGTATTAGCCAGATGAACACCGGGGAGCTGTTTTTT
CDR3 protein: CASSISQMNTGELFF

CDR3 length: 13
clone size: -
D gene: -
J gene: TRBJ2-5
V gene: TRBV7-6
CDR3 DNA: TGTGCCAGCAGCTTAGGACCCGAAGAGACCCAGTACTTC
CDR3 protein: CASSLGPEETQYF

CDR3 length: 15
clone size: -
D gene: -
J gene: TRBJ2-7
V gene: TRBV5-6
CDR3 DNA: TGTGCCAGCAGCTACAAGACCCGGGGTCCGGGCGAGCAGTACTTC
CDR3 protein: CASSYKTRGPGEQYF